A selection of T cell receptor beta chains follows, all from one sample in a study of siplizumab effects on memory and regulatory T cells. The protocol was immunoSEQ multiplex PCR, while the TCRdb copy is restricted to in-frame clones and leaves out a portion. The sample has over 11,000 clones; approximately 49% are singletons. These TCRs' antigens remain unknown. Sequencing was performed on CFSE-low (dividing) CD4+ T cells sorted from an allogeneic mixed lymphocyte reaction. All receptors come from a human donor in good health; the cells came from an allogeneic mixed lymphocyte reaction. Both conserved end residues are part of each CDR3. D genes are given only for firm matches. Part of the rows lack a size; the others show once, few, many or a class for expanded clones.

d_call	clone_size	j_call	v_call	cdr3_length	cdr3_aa	cdr3_nt
-	-	TRBJ1-1	TRBV19	14	CASTSPRWSAEAFF	TGTGCCAGTACCAGTCCCCGTTGGAGCGCTGAAGCTTTCTTT
-	few	TRBJ2-5	TRBV5-1	15	CASSLEVRRQETQYF	TGCGCCAGCAGCTTGGAGGTGCGGAGACAAGAGACCCAGTACTTC
TRBD2	-	TRBJ2-5	TRBV5-1	16	CASDLGNSGGKETQYF	TGCGCCAGCGACCTTGGTAATAGCGGGGGAAAAGAGACCCAGTACTTC
TRBD1	-	TRBJ1-4	TRBV19	14	CASRPGGIGEKLFF	TGTGCCAGTAGGCCAGGGGGGATCGGAGAAAAACTGTTTTTT
TRBD1	few	TRBJ1-5	TRBV6-5	15	CASSRTGIVSQPQHF	TGTGCCAGCAGCCGGACAGGGATAGTATCTCAGCCCCAGCATTTT
-	-	TRBJ2-7	TRBV19	13	CASSLGRGYEQYF	TGTGCCAGTAGTCTCGGTCGTGGGTACGAGCAGTACTTC
-	few	TRBJ1-4	TRBV7-2	14	CASSSGVDNEKLFF	TGTGCCAGCAGCTCGGGAGTCGATAATGAAAAACTGTTTTTT
TRBD1	medium-sized	TRBJ1-1	TRBV5-1	14	CASSQGQPNTEAFF	TGCGCCAGCAGCCAGGGACAGCCGAACACTGAAGCTTTCTTT
-	-	TRBJ1-2	TRBV18	12	CASSRGNYGYTF	TGTGCCAGCTCACGGGGAAACTATGGCTACACCTTC
TRBD2	few	TRBJ2-7	TRBV7-8	18	CASSLGQSSGSVTYEQYF	TGTGCCAGCAGCTTAGGCCAGTCTAGCGGGAGTGTAACCTACGAGCAGTACTTC
TRBD2	-	TRBJ2-7	TRBV5-8	15	CASSSRTSGSYEQYF	TGTGCCAGCAGCTCGCGAACTAGCGGGTCCTACGAGCAGTACTTC
-	-	TRBJ1-3	TRBV7-8	15	CASSSYDRSGNTIYF	TGTGCCAGCAGCTCCTACGACCGATCTGGAAACACCATATATTTT
-	-	TRBJ2-3	TRBV11-2	16	CASSLRGHAETDTQYF	TGTGCCAGCAGCTTGCGGGGACACGCTGAAACAGATACGCAGTATTTT
-	few	TRBJ1-1	TRBV11-3	14	CASSYDRQNTEAFF	TGTGCCAGCAGCTATGACAGGCAAAACACTGAAGCTTTCTTT
TRBD1	medium-sized	TRBJ1-1	TRBV6-1	15	CASGQTGGGNTEAFF	TGTGCCAGCGGACAGACAGGGGGCGGGAACACTGAAGCTTTCTTT
-	-	TRBJ2-5	TRBV7-6	13	CASSELGRETQYF	TGTGCCAGCAGCGAGTTGGGTCGCGAGACCCAGTACTTC
-	-	TRBJ2-7	TRBV11-2	12	CASSLAVYEQYF	TGTGCCAGCAGCTTAGCGGTCTACGAGCAGTACTTC
-	-	TRBJ2-1	TRBV5-1	15	CASSLAGSSYNEQFF	TGCGCCAGCAGCTTGGCCGGGAGTTCCTACAATGAGCAGTTCTTC
-	few	TRBJ2-7	TRBV5-1	14	CASSEAPDRDEQYF	TGCGCCAGCAGCGAGGCTCCTGATCGCGACGAGCAGTACTTC
-	once	TRBJ2-2	TRBV18	11	CASSLSWELFF	TGTGCCAGCTCACTCTCTTGGGAGCTGTTTTTT
-	-	TRBJ1-5	TRBV4-1	13	CASSQRGNQPQHF	TGCGCCAGCAGCCAAAGAGGCAATCAGCCCCAGCATTTT
-	medium-sized	TRBJ1-6	TRBV7-9	14	CASSRENVGSPLHF	TGTGCCAGCAGCCGAGAAAATGTTGGTTCACCCCTCCACTTT
-	once	TRBJ1-3	TRBV2	16	CASSEATSRSGNTIYF	TGTGCCAGCAGTGAAGCAACTTCCCGCTCTGGAAACACCATATATTTT
-	few	TRBJ1-5	TRBV2	14	CASSDLGTAQPQHF	TGTGCCAGCAGTGATCTGGGTACGGCTCAGCCCCAGCATTTT
TRBD1	-	TRBJ2-7	TRBV6-6	15	CASSPRQGASYEQYF	TGTGCCAGCAGCCCACGTCAGGGGGCATCCTACGAGCAGTACTTC
-	-	TRBJ2-5	TRBV7-2	13	CASSFGPGETQYF	TGTGCCAGCAGCTTCGGGCCCGGAGAGACCCAGTACTTC
-	-	TRBJ2-3	TRBV11-2	18	CASSFTNANPLRPDTQYF	TGTGCCAGCAGCTTTACCAATGCCAACCCCCTACGACCAGATACGCAGTATTTT
-	-	TRBJ1-3	TRBV12-5	11	CASGFGNTIYF	TGTGCTAGTGGTTTCGGAAACACCATATATTTT
TRBD2	-	TRBJ2-1	TRBV6-5	16	CASSYSRAGGPHEQFF	TGTGCCAGCAGTTACTCTAGAGCGGGAGGGCCCCATGAGCAGTTCTTC
-	few	TRBJ2-5	TRBV7-9	13	CASSSLNQETQYF	TGTGCCAGCAGCTCCTTAAACCAAGAGACCCAGTACTTC
-	medium-sized	TRBJ1-2	TRBV7-9	15	CASSLDQGMGYGYTF	TGTGCCAGCAGCTTAGACCAGGGGATGGGCTATGGCTACACCTTC
TRBD2	once	TRBJ2-5	TRBV9	15	CASSAREGAGETQYF	TGTGCCAGCAGCGCCCGGGAGGGAGCGGGGGAGACCCAGTACTTC
TRBD2	-	TRBJ2-5	TRBV30	17	CAWSVGVTSGNLETQYF	TGTGCCTGGAGTGTAGGGGTGACTAGCGGGAACTTGGAGACCCAGTACTTC
-	few	TRBJ2-3	TRBV5-4	13	CASSWYGADTQYF	TGTGCCAGCAGTTGGTACGGGGCAGATACGCAGTATTTT
TRBD2	-	TRBJ2-7	TRBV7-2	15	CASSFVAGGPYEQYF	TGTGCCAGCAGCTTCGTAGCGGGAGGGCCGTACGAGCAGTACTTC
TRBD2	-	TRBJ2-5	TRBV10-3	14	CAISTSGGGETQYF	TGTGCCATCAGTACTAGCGGAGGGGGAGAGACCCAGTACTTC
TRBD1	-	TRBJ1-2	TRBV6-5	15	CASTSGQGFNYGYTF	TGTGCCAGCACCTCCGGACAGGGTTTCAACTATGGCTACACCTTC
-	-	TRBJ1-2	TRBV6-6	14	CASSYARQFYGYTF	TGTGCCAGCAGTTACGCACGGCAGTTCTATGGCTACACCTTC
-	-	TRBJ2-1	TRBV5-6	15	CASRRSGPALNEQFF	TGTGCCAGCAGACGGAGCGGGCCCGCCCTCAATGAGCAGTTCTTC
-	few	TRBJ2-7	TRBV6-6	11	CASSTGRKQYF	TGTGCCAGCAGTACTGGGAGAAAGCAGTACTTC
-	-	TRBJ1-3	TRBV5-1	22	CASSLGTPLSRENTNSGNTIYF	TGCGCCAGCAGCTTGGGAACCCCGCTATCGCGGGAGAATACCAACTCTGGAAACACCATATATTTT